This is a list of T cell receptor beta chains from one sample in a study of blood T cell repertoires in COVID-19. Some clones are missing from TCRdb's copy, which holds only in-frame ones; the method was immunoSEQ multiplex PCR. Of 200,000 to 250,000 clones listed, around 90% are singletons. The sequencing input was peripheral blood. The receptors here all came from a man aged 30 to 39 with COVID-19, enrolled during active disease. The CDR3 runs from the conserved cysteine through the conserved F or W. The order of the fields is V gene, CDR3 protein.

V: TRBV2; CDR3: CASNLAGETDTQYF
V: TRBV4-1; CDR3: CASSRSNTGKSPLHF
V: TRBV10-3; CDR3: CAARGGGGKDEQFF
V: TRBV6-5; CDR3: CASTSTTKPSDTQYF
V: TRBV29-1; CDR3: CSVTTGFGNTIYF
V: TRBV5-1; CDR3: CASSTPTGEAEKLFF
V: TRBV11-2; CDR3: CASSFLAGGPSDTQYF
V: TRBV29-1; CDR3: CSVTGTGTEAFF
V: TRBV20-1; CDR3: CSASGGESSNQPQHF
V: TRBV14; CDR3: CASSQQGYYGYTF
V: TRBV19; CDR3: CASSPTGGPTDTQYF
V: TRBV11-2; CDR3: CASSPTGTDQPQHF
V: TRBV5-1; CDR3: CASSLTGGSLGEQYF
V: TRBV5-1; CDR3: CASSFKGTGANVLTF
V: TRBV5-1; CDR3: CASSLGGTSGYEQYF
V: TRBV5-4; CDR3: CASSRSRGGAGETQYF
V: TRBV6-5; CDR3: CASVGSFHEQYF
V: TRBV6-5; CDR3: CASTSRDRDGPLHF
V: TRBV30; CDR3: CAWSSKGARDTEAFF
V: TRBV11-2; CDR3: CASSLALGGAADTQYF
V: TRBV18; CDR3: CASSPERGRDYGYTF
V: TRBV4-2; CDR3: CASSLLVGLAKNIQYF
V: TRBV6-5; CDR3: CASSLTGTGRGEQYF
V: TRBV5-4; CDR3: CASGADRGPSGNTIYF
V: TRBV6-6; CDR3: CASSTQGINSPLHF
V: TRBV7-9; CDR3: CASSLFSRQGNQPQHF
V: TRBV19; CDR3: CASRTSADTQYF
V: TRBV6-5; CDR3: CASGRLAGVHEQFF
V: TRBV14; CDR3: CASSQGGGRWYNSPLHF
V: TRBV10-3; CDR3: CAISESKRGGHDTQYF
V: TRBV4-1; CDR3: CASSQDPSGAYGYTF
V: TRBV7-3; CDR3: CASSLSPGTAKYTGELFF
V: TRBV7-9; CDR3: CASSPQSGGVSPLHF
V: TRBV6-5; CDR3: CASYDWGGGYTF
V: TRBV29-1; CDR3: CSVVPGTSGSSYEQYF
V: TRBV2; CDR3: CASSVQGLWNSPLHF
V: TRBV6-5; CDR3: CASSLSQGAGNTIYF
V: TRBV15; CDR3: CATSRDMEGRGYTF
V: TRBV9; CDR3: CASSATGQINSPLHF
V: TRBV19; CDR3: CASNSGGETYEQYF